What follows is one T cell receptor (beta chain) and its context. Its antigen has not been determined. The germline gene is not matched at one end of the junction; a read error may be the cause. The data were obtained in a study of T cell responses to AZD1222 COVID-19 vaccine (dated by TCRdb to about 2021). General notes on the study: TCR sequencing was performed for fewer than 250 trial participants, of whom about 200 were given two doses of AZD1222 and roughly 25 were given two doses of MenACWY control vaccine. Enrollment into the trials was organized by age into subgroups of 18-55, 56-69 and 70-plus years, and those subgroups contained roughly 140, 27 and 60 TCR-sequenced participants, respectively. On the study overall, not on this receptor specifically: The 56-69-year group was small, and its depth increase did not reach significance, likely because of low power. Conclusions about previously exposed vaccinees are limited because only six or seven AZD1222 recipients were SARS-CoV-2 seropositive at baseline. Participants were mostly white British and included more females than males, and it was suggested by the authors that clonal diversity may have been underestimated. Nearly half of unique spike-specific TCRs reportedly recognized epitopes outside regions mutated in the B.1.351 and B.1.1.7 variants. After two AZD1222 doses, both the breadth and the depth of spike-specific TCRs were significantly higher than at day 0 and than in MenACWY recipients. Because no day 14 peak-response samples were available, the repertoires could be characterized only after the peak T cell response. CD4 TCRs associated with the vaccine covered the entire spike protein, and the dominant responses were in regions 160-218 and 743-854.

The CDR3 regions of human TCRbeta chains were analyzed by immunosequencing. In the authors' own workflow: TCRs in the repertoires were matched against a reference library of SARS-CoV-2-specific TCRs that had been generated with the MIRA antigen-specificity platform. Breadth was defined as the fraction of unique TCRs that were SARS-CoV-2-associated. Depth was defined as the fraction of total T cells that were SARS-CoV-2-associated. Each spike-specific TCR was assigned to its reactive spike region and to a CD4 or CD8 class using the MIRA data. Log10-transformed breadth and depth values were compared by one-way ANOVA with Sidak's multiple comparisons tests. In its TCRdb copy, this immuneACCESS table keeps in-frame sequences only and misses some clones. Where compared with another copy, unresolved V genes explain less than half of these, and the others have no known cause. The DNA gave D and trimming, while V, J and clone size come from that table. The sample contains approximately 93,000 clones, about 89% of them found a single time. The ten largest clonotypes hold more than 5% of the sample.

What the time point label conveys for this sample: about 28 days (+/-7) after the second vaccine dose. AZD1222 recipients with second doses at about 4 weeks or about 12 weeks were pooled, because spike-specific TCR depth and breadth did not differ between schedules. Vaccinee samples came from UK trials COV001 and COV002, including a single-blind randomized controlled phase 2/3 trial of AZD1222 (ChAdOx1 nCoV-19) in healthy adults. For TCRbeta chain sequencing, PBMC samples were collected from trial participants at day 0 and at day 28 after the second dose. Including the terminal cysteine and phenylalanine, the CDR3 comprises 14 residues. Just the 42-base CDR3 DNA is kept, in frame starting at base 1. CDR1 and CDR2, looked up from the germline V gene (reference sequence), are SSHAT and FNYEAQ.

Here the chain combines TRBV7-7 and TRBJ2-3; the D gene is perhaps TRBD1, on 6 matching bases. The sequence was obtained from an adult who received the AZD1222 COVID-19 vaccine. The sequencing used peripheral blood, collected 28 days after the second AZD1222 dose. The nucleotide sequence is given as TGTGCTAGCAGCTCACAGGGAGTCACAGATACGCAGTATTTT. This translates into CASSSQGVTDTQYF.